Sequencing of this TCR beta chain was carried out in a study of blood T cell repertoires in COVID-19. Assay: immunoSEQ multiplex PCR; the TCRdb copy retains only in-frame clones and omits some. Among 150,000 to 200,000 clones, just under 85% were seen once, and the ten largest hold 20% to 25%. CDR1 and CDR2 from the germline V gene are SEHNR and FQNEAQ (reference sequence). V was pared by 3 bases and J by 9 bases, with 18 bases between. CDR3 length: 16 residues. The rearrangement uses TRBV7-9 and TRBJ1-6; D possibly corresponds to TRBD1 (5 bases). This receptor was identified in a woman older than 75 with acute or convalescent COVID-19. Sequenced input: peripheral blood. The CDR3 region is CASSFPSGAVASPLHF. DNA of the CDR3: TGTGCCAGCAGCTTTCCCAGTGGGGCGGTTGCTTCACCCCTCCACTTT.